This T cell receptor beta chain was obtained from a study of neurological immune-mediated disorders. Study results and caveats: Across subjects, no CDR3 amino acid sequence appeared in expanded clones of more than one subject, a finding that suggested private repertoires in all groups.

Germline lookup yields CDR1 LNHDA and CDR2 SQIVND (reference sequence). The V and J ends lost 2 bases and 4 bases, in that order; junction bases with no gene match: 13. The CDR3 covers 17 residues. This clonotype came up many times. The target antigen is unknown. TCRdb reanalysed the 5' RACE reads using MiXCR and keeps one entry per CDR3 protein. Of 15,000 to 20,000 distinct CDR3 sequences listed, about 10% are singletons. The sorted libraries drew on under 1.3 million T cells that were CD4+ or CD8+. Material for sequencing was CD8+ T cells from blood. This chain uses TRBV19 with TRBJ2-7; TRBD2 aligns across 8 bases. The origin of this receptor is a woman aged 45-60 years in good health. CDR3 amino acids: CASSISLFAGGTYEQYF. CDR3 sequence (DNA): TGTGCCAGTAGTATAAGTCTTTTCGCGGGAGGAACTTACGAGCAGTACTTC.